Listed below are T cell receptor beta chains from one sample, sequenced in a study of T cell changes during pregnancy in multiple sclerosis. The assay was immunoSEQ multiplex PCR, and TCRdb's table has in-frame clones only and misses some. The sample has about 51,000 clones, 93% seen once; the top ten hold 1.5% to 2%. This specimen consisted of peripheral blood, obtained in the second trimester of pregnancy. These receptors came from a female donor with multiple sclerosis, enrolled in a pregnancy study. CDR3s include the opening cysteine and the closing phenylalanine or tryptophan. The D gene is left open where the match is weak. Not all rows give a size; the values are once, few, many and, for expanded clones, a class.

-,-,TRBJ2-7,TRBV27,TGTGCCAGCCTGAGTTCCTCCTACGAGCAGTACTTC,CASLSSSYEQYF
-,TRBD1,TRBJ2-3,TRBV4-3,TGCGCCAGCAGCCAAGATTACGGGACAGGGGGCTGGAATACGCAGTATTTT,CASSQDYGTGGWNTQYF
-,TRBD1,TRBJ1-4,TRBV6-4,TGTGCCAGCAGTGACCCAGGACAGGGAATTGAAAAACTGTTTTTT,CASSDPGQGIEKLFF
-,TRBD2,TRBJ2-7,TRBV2,TGTGCCAGCAGTGAAGCCCTAGCGGGAGGGGGCGAGCAGTACTTC,CASSEALAGGGEQYF
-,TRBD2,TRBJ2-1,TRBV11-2,TGTGCCAGCAGCCCCGACGGGAAACTAGCGGGTACCTACAATGAGCAGTTCTTC,CASSPDGKLAGTYNEQFF
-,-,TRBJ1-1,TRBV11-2,TGTGCCAGCAGCTTAGACGGGACATCCGCCGCTGGGGATTTCTTT,CASSLDGTSAAGDFF
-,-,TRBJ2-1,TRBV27,TGTGCCAGCAGTTTAGGGACTCTTAATGAGCAGTTCTTC,CASSLGTLNEQFF
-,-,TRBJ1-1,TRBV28,TGTGCCAGCAGTCAGGGTACAGGGTACACTGAAGCTTTCTTT,CASSQGTGYTEAFF
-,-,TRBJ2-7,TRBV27,TGTGCCAGCAGTTTAAGGCTAGCAGAGAAAACCTACGAGCAGTACTTC,CASSLRLAEKTYEQYF
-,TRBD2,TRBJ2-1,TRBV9,TGTGCCAGCAGCGGGGGACTAGCGGAATACAATGAGCAGTTCTTC,CASSGGLAEYNEQFF
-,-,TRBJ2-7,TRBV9,TGTGCCAGCAGCGTAAGCTTGACAGCGAGAGGCTACGAGCAGTACTTC,CASSVSLTARGYEQYF
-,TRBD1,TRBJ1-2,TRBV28,TGTGCCAGCAGTTTAAATTTCCGACAGGGGTATGGCTACACCTTC,CASSLNFRQGYGYTF
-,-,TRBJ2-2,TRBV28,TGTGCCAGCAGTTTCAGTGCAGGGAACACCGGGGAGCTGTTTTTT,CASSFSAGNTGELFF
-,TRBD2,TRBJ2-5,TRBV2,TGTGCCAGCAATAGACTAGCGGGAGTTGCAGAGACCCAGTACTTC,CASNRLAGVAETQYF
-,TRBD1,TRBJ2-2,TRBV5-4,TGTGCCAGCAGCAGGGGACAGGCGGGGACCGGGGAGCTGTTTTTT,CASSRGQAGTGELFF
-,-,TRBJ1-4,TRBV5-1,TGCGCCAGCAGCTTAACGGGTACACTGACTAATGAAAAACTGTTTTTT,CASSLTGTLTNEKLFF
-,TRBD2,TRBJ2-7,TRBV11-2,TGTGCCAGCAGCTTTTACGGCGGGAGCGCCAACGAGCAGTACTTC,CASSFYGGSANEQYF
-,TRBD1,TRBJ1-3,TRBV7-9,TGTGCCAGCAGCCGAGACAGGGCTGGAAACACCATATATTTT,CASSRDRAGNTIYF
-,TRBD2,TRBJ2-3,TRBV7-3,TGTGCCAGCAGCTTAGGGATACTAGCGGGAGCCAGCACAGATACGCAGTATTTT,CASSLGILAGASTDTQYF
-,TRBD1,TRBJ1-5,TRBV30,TGTGCCGCAGGACAGGGGGACAATCAGCCCCAGCATTTT,CAAGQGDNQPQHF
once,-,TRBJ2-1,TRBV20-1,TGCAGTGCTAGAATATTCGGGGAGCAGTTCTTC,CSARIFGEQFF
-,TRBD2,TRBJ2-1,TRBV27,TGTGCCAGCAGTTTCGCGGGAGAGGCCTACAATGAGCAGTTCTTC,CASSFAGEAYNEQFF
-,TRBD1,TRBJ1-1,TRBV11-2,TGTGCCAGCAGCCCGGGACAGGGGATAGAAGCTTTCTTT,CASSPGQGIEAFF
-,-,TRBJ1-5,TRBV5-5,TGTGCCAGCAGCCCCGGGGTGGGAATAGGTCAGCCCCAGCATTTT,CASSPGVGIGQPQHF
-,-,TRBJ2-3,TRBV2,TGTGCCAGCAGTGAACAGGGCCCTAGTCATACGCAGTATTTT,CASSEQGPSHTQYF
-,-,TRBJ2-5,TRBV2,TGTGCCAGCAGTGCTGCGAACCTGTTTCAAGAGACCCAGTACTTC,CASSAANLFQETQYF
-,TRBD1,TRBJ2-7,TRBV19,TGTGCCAGTAGTCCCGGGCCAGGGACAGGGGGGACCTACGAGCAGTACTTC,CASSPGPGTGGTYEQYF
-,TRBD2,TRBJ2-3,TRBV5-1,TGCGCCAGCAGCTTGAAGGGACTAGCGGGAGTCACAGATACGCAGTATTTT,CASSLKGLAGVTDTQYF
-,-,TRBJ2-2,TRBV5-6,TGTGCCAGCAGCTTGTATTCTCAGGCTCGCCAGAACACCGGGGAGCTGTTTTTT,CASSLYSQARQNTGELFF
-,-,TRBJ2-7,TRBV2,TGTGCCAGCAGTGGGTATGAGAGTAGCTACGAGCAGTACTTC,CASSGYESSYEQYF
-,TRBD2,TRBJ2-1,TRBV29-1,TGCAGCGTTGAATTGACTAGCGGGTACTACAATGAGCAGTTCTTC,CSVELTSGYYNEQFF
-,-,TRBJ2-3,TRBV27,TGTGCCAGCGGGCCGAGGACAGGCTGGCGGGAGGAGGCAGATACGCAGTATTTT,CASGPRTGWREEADTQYF
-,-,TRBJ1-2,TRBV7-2,TGTGCCAGCAGCTTAGCGCCGGTAGAAGCTAACTATGGCTACACCTTC,CASSLAPVEANYGYTF
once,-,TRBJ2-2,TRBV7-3,TGTGCCAGCAGCTTGGTAGCAACCGGGGAGCTGTTTTTT,CASSLVATGELFF
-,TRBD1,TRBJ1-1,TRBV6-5,TGTGCCAGCAGAAACAGGGGTGAAGCTTTCTTT,CASRNRGEAFF
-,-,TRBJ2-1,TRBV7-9,TGTGCCAGCAGCCTTCTATCCTCCTACAATGAGCAGTTCTTC,CASSLLSSYNEQFF
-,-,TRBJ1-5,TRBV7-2,TGTGCCAGCAGCTTAGCGGCAGATAGCAATCAGCCCCAGCATTTT,CASSLAADSNQPQHF
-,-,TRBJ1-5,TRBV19,TGTGCCAGTAGTATAGCAGGGTTGAATCAGCCCCAGCATTTT,CASSIAGLNQPQHF
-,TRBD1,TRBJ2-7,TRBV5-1,TGCGCCAGCAGCTTGGTCCCTGGGACAGGGGGTAACGAGCAGTACTTC,CASSLVPGTGGNEQYF
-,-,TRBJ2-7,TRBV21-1,TGTGCCAGCAGCTCAAGACCGGGACAGCTATACGAGCAGTACTTC,CASSSRPGQLYEQYF
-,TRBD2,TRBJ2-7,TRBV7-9,TGTGCCAGCAGCTCCGGGACTAGCGGGGGAAGAGAGCAGTACTTC,CASSSGTSGGREQYF
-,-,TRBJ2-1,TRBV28,TGTGCCAGCAGTTCCCCTCTATTCTCCTACAATGAGCAGTTCTTC,CASSSPLFSYNEQFF
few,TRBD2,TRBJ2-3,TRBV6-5,TGTGCCAGCAGTTACGGCGGGAGGTACACAGATACGCAGTATTTT,CASSYGGRYTDTQYF
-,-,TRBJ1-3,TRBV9,TGTGCCAGCAGCGCCACCCTTCGGACAGCTAGCTCTGGAAACACCATATATTTT,CASSATLRTASSGNTIYF
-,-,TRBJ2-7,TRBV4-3,TGCGCCAGCAGCCAAGATCTCACAGAGACCTACGAGCAGTACTTC,CASSQDLTETYEQYF
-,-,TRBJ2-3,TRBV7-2,TGTGCCAGCAGCTCGTTAGCGGATCCACGGGGCACGGATACGCAGTATTTT,CASSSLADPRGTDTQYF
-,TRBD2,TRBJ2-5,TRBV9,TGTGCCAGCAGCCTCGAAGCGGGAGGGCCCCAAGAGACCCAGTACTTC,CASSLEAGGPQETQYF
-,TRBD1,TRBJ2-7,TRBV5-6,TGTGCCAGCAGCTTGGCTGTCAGGGGGCGCAGGATCGAGCAGTACTTC,CASSLAVRGRRIEQYF
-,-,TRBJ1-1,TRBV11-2,TGTGCCAGCAGCTCCGATTGGGCCACTGAAGCTTTCTTT,CASSSDWATEAFF